One and the same sample provided the 5 T cell receptor beta chains below, sequenced in a study of blood T cell repertoires in COVID-19. The method was immunoSEQ multiplex PCR; TCRdb's version includes in-frame clones alone and lacks a portion of them. The sample includes approximately 220,000 clones, about 86% of them seen just once. The sequenced sample consisted of PBMCs or T cells enriched from blood (not recorded which). These receptors were obtained from a woman between 35 and 50 years old with acute COVID-19.

The chain recombines TRBV28 with TRBJ2-3, with no clear D. The germline V gene has CDR1 MDHEN and CDR2 SYDVKM. Trimming cost V 3 bases and J 1 base, with 8 bases left between them. CDR3 length: 14 residues. The DNA of the CDR3 is TGTGCCAGCAGTTTCCCTCCTCGCACAGATACGCAGTATTTT. Translating gives CASSFPPRTDTQYF.

The chain links TRBV6-5 to TRBJ1-6, with a tentative D call TRBD1 (5 bases). Trimming removed 2 bases at V and 8 bases at J, with 13 bases between. The CDR3 extends over 15 amino acids. CDR1 MNHEY and CDR2 SVGAGI come from the germline V gene. The CDR3 coding sequence is TGTGCCAGCAGTTACGCCCGGACGGGGGATTCACCCCTCCACTTT. This sequence encodes CASSYARTGDSPLHF.

This clone was seen only a few times. The DNA of the CDR3 is TGTGCCAGCAGCTTAACGAGAGAACTAGTGAGGGAGTATCGCTACGAGCAGTACTTC. Its protein product is CASSLTRELVREYRYEQYF. The chain is built from TRBV7-3 and TRBJ2-7; maybe TRBD2 (5 bases). CDR1 and CDR2 from the germline V gene are SGHTA and FQGTGA. The length of the CDR3 is 19 residues. Trimming stripped 0 bases from V and 3 bases from J, with 24 bases between.

CDR3 coding DNA: TGTGCCAGCAGTTTATTAAGACAGGGAAGAACCGGGGAGCTGTTTTTT. As protein: CASSLLRQGRTGELFF. The V call is TRBV28, the J call TRBJ2-2; 7 positions agree with TRBD1. The CDR3 has 16 residues. In germline, CDR1 is MDHEN, CDR2 SYDVKM. The V gene end was trimmed by 1 base and the J gene end by 5 bases; junction bases not matched to a gene: 7.

This chain uses TRBV28 with TRBJ2-5, with TRBD1 matching 8 bases. CDR3 size: 13 residues. Germline assignment: CDR1 MDHEN and CDR2 SYDVKM. The V gene end was trimmed by 6 bases and the J gene end by 1 base; junction bases not matched to a gene: 1. For the CDR3, the DNA is TGTGCCAGCAGCGGACAGGGCCAAGAGACCCAGTACTTC. This encodes CASSGQGQETQYF. Drawing the rest from reference TRBV28 and TRBJ2-5, the complete variable domain is DVKVTQSSRYLVKRTGEKVFLECVQDMDHENMFWYRQDPGLGLRLIYFSYDVKMKEKGDIPEGYSVSREKKERFSLILESASTNQTSMYLCASSGQGQETQYFGPGTRLLVL.